This TCR beta chain is from a study of cytomegalovirus exposure and HLA in healthy donors. Study information: Per a later analysis, the approximately 620 first-cohort and some 110 validation repertoires shared one platform.

For this clone: The antigen remains unidentified.

Study-level findings and limits: Cytomegalovirus status was reportedly diagnosed by the classifier with high sensitivity and specificity.

The germline V gene encodes CDR1 SGHRS and CDR2 YFSETQ. The CDR3 is 16 residues long. The V segment lost 4 bases and the J segment 12 bases; nucleotides outside the gene matches: 14. Libraries were prepared by immunoSEQ multiplex PCR; TCRdb keeps only in-frame clonotypes and omits some of them. The sample carries hundreds of thousands of clones, roughly 90% recorded once. The V call is TRBV5-1, the J call TRBJ2-3, with 13 nucleotides matching TRBD2. Sequenced sample: PBMCs. This TCR was sampled from a young woman in good health and CMV-seronegative. The CDR3 nucleotides read TGCGCCAGCAGCAGGAGGCCCGGGACTAGCGGGGACCCTCAGTATTTT. Residues: CASSRRPGTSGDPQYF.